Presented here are 2 T cell receptor beta chains from one specimen sequenced in a study of cytomegalovirus exposure and HLA in healthy donors (dated by TCRdb to the late 2010s). Receptor amplification or capture employed the immunoSEQ multiplex PCR assay. For the multiplex PCR, a mixture combining 60 forward primers for TCR Vbeta segments and 13 reverse primers for TCR Jbeta segments was used. TCRdb took over this immuneACCESS table, retaining in-frame rearrangements with V and J assigned. Such tables are incomplete; in checked studies, under half of the missing clones stem from an unresolved V gene, and the remainder is unexplained. Counted in this sample were some 120,000 clones; about 81% of them appeared once. The top ten clonotypes cover around 2% of the sample. Specimen: PBMCs. The receptor source for this set is a man aged 35 to 55 in good health and CMV-seronegative.

The V and J genes are TRBV5-1 and TRBJ1-4; no clear D gene. The CDR3 has 14 amino acids. Trimming took 2 bases from V and 4 from J, leaving 9 bases between them. Germline V lookup: CDR1 SGHRS, CDR2 YFSETQ. Here the CDR3 reads CASSFVSGNEKLFF. The CDR3 DNA reads TGCGCCAGCAGCTTCGTGTCGGGTAATGAAAAACTGTTTTTT.

Turning to this clone: The identical CDR3 is also encoded by other nucleotide sequences in the sample. The CDR3 nucleotides are TGTGCCAGCAGCCTGAGGGGGGGTAATTCACCCCTCCACTTT. Amino acids: CASSLRGGNSPLHF. V is TRBV5-4 and J is TRBJ1-6, with a tentative D call TRBD1 (6 bases). The CDR3 runs to 14 residues. Germline CDR1 SGHNT, CDR2 YYREEE (reference sequence). Trimming removed 4 bases from V and 6 bases from J, with 11 bases in between.